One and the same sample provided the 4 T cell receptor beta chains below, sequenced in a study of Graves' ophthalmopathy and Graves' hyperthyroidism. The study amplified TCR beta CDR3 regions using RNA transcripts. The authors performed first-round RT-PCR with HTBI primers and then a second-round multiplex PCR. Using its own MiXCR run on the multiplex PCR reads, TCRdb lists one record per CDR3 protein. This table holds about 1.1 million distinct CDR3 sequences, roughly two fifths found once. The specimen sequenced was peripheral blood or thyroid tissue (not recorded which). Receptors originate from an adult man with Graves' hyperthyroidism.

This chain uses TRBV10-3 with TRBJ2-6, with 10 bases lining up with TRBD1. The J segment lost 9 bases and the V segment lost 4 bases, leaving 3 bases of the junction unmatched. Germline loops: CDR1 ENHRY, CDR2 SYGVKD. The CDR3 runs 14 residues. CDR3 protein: CAISGQGADNVLTF. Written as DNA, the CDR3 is TGTGCCATCAGTGGACAGGGGGCAGACAACGTCCTGACTTTC.

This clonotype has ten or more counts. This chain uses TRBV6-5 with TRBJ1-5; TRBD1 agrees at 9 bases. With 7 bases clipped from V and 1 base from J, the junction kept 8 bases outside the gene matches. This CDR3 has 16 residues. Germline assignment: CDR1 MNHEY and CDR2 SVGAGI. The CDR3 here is CASTVTGTGSNQPQHF. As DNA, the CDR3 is TGTGCCAGCACTGTAACCGGGACAGGGAGCAATCAGCCCCAGCATTTT.

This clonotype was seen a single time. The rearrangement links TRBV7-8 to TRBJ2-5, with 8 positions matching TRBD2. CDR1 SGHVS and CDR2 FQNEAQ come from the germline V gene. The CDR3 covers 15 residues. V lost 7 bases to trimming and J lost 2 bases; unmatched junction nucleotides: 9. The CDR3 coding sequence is TGTGCCAGCACCGACCGGGGGGGAGCACAAGAGACCCAGTACTTC. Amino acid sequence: CASTDRGGAQETQYF.

The CDR3, as DNA: TGTGCCACCAGCAAAGACCGGGACAGCAATGAAAAACTGTTTTTT. This codes for CATSKDRDSNEKLFF. The V call is TRBV15, the J call TRBJ1-4; 7 bases agree with TRBD1. Germline V gene sequence: CDR1 LNHNV, CDR2 YYDKDF (reference sequence). This CDR3 spans 15 amino acids. V was clipped by 4 bases and J by 5 bases; unmatched bases: 7.